One and the same sample provided the 30 T cell receptor beta chains below, sequenced in a study of identical twins (TCRdb year 2016). The method behind the library was 5' RACE. The listed sequencing device is Illumina HiSeq 2000. In TCRdb, the public reads were trimmed at Q25 with fastp and aligned with MiXCR, with productive beta chains retained. Each CDR3 protein gets just one entry, which takes the most common genes and DNA from the rows behind it. The sample table contains around 670,000 distinct CDR3 sequences; only one count was recorded for less than 7% of them. The ten largest clones capture 1.5% to 2% of the sample. Sample: naive T cells sorted from blood. Interpreted using the paper, the cell subset or site label stands for: cells isolated with a human naive T-cell isolation kit. The receptors here all came from a man between 18 and 35 years old in good health.

This clonotype was seen a single time. The V and J genes are TRBV2 and TRBJ2-7; D may be TRBD2 (6 bases). V shed 10 bases and J shed 3 bases, with 16 bases lying between them. Germline V CDR1 and CDR2: SNHLY, FYNNEI. The CDR3 is made up of 13 amino acids. The CDR3 reads CATTKAGFYEQYF. The CDR3 coding sequence is TGTGCCACCACCAAGGCGGGATTCTACGAGCAGTACTTC.

The table lists this clonotype with many counts. The chain uses TRBV3-1 and TRBJ2-7, with D perhaps TRBD1 (5 bases). The CDR3 is 15 amino acids. With 0 bases removed from V and 5 bases from J, the gap between germline ends came to 14 bases. CDR1 LGHDT and CDR2 YNNKEL come from the germline V gene (reference sequence). The CDR3 sequence: CASSQEGLGNDEQYF. The CDR3 DNA sequence: TGTGCCAGCAGCCAAGAGGGGCTGGGGAACGACGAGCAGTACTTC.

This clonotype came up a few times. The CDR3 loop is CASSLGWELFF. CDR3 bases: TGTGCCAGCAGCTTGGGGTGGGAGCTGTTTTTT. The chain couples TRBV11-2 to TRBJ2-2; D remains ambiguous. The germline CDR1 and CDR2 sequences are SGHAT and FQNNGV. V shed 3 bases and J shed 9 bases, with 5 bases lying between them. The CDR3 loop spans 11 amino acids.

This clonotype was detected many times. CDR3 loop: CAWSRGHLATNEKLFF. CDR3 nucleotides: TGTGCCTGGAGCCGGGGACACTTAGCAACTAATGAAAAACTGTTTTTT. This chain joins TRBV30 and TRBJ1-4, with TRBD1 as a possible D gene (6 bases). Trimming stripped 3 bases from V and 0 bases from J, with 14 bases between. The germline gives CDR1 GTSNPN, CDR2 SVGIG (reference sequence). The length of the CDR3 is 16 residues.

The chain joins TRBV30 to TRBJ2-1; D is perhaps TRBD1 (5 bases). The CDR3 extends over 15 amino acids. The germline V and J ends were trimmed by 2 bases and 9 bases, with 20 bases remaining between them. Germline CDR1 and CDR2: GTSNPN and SVGIG (reference sequence). In DNA form, the CDR3 reads TGTGCCTGGAGTAGGGGCCCTCTGGGCCGCGGTGAGCAGTTCTTC. It specifies CAWSRGPLGRGEQFF.

In this sample, this clonotype turned up a few times. This sequence joins TRBV20-1 and TRBJ2-7; 11 nucleotides match TRBD2. Looked up from germline, CDR1 is DFQATT and CDR2 is SNEGSKA (reference sequence). V lost 0 bases to trimming and J lost 6 bases; unmatched junction nucleotides: 7. There are 15 residues in the CDR3. The CDR3 sequence: CSARDRTLAGVEQYF. For the CDR3, the DNA is TGCAGTGCTAGAGATCGAACACTAGCGGGAGTCGAGCAGTACTTC.

This clonotype was counted a few times. J is TRBJ1-2 and V is TRBV5-1, with 10 bases that match TRBD1. In germline, CDR1 is SGHRS, CDR2 YFSETQ. The V and J ends lost 3 bases and 2 bases, in that order; junction bases with no gene match: 4. The CDR3 consists of 15 residues. CDR3 region: CASSWPGQGNYGYTF. CDR3 bases: TGCGCCAGCAGCTGGCCGGGACAGGGGAACTATGGCTACACCTTC.

This clonotype has just a few counts. The V gene is TRBV11-2, the J gene TRBJ1-5; 8 bases agree with TRBD1. Germline CDR1 and CDR2: SGHAT and FQNNGV. The junction had 8 bases not matched to a gene; V was cut back by 4 bases and J by 6 bases. This CDR3 has 15 residues. CDR3 loop: CASSSDREFGQPQHF. The CDR3 coding sequence is TGTGCCAGCAGCTCGGACAGGGAATTTGGTCAGCCCCAGCATTTT. The variable domain in full, completed from reference TRBV11-2 and TRBJ1-5, reads EAGVAQSPRYKIIEKRQSVAFWCNPISGHATLYWYQQILGQGPKLLIQFQNNGVVDDSQLPKDRFSAERLKGVDSTLKIQPAKLEDSAVYLCASSSDREFGQPQHFGDGTRLSIL.

This clonotype was observed at least ten times. The chain carries TRBV15 and TRBJ1-4, with D unclear. With 1 base removed from V and 1 base from J, the gap between germline ends came to 10 bases. This CDR3 comprises 16 residues. Germline CDR1 is LNHNV and CDR2 is YYDKDF (reference sequence). The CDR3 coding sequence is TGTGCCACCAGCAGAGTCACCGGGGTAACTAATGAAAAACTGTTTTTT. This gives the protein CATSRVTGVTNEKLFF.

This clonotype has more than one count but fewer than ten. The chain recombines TRBV20-1 with TRBJ2-1, with 14 nucleotides matching TRBD2. With 4 bases clipped from V and 0 bases from J, the junction kept 8 bases outside the gene matches. CDR3 length: 18 amino acids. Germline V gene lookup returns CDR1 DFQATT and CDR2 SNEGSKA (reference sequence). This CDR3 reads CSAKEGLAGVGSYNEQFF. The CDR3 bases are TGCAGTGCTAAGGAGGGACTAGCGGGAGTTGGCTCCTACAATGAGCAGTTCTTC.

This clonotype has only a few counts. The J gene is TRBJ1-5, the V gene TRBV7-2, with D perhaps matching TRBD1 (6 bases). This CDR3 is built from 15 residues. V lost 2 bases to trimming and J lost 7 bases, with 15 bases between them. The germline gives CDR1 SGHTA, CDR2 FQGNSA. This CDR3 reads CASSLISQGLQPQHF. The CDR3 DNA reads as TGTGCCAGCAGCTTAATTTCACAGGGCCTCCAGCCCCAGCATTTT.

The rearrangement joins TRBV20-1 to TRBJ2-3, with TRBD2 identical over 8 bases. Germline trimming cut 5 bases from V and 0 bases from J; bases unmatched to any gene: 7. The CDR3 covers 15 residues. Per the germline V gene, CDR1 is DFQATT and CDR2 is SNEGSKA (reference sequence). CDR3 nucleotides: TGCAGTGCTGCCGGGACTAGGCCTAGCACAGATACGCAGTATTTT. Translated: CSAAGTRPSTDTQYF.

This clonotype was seen many times. The DNA of the CDR3 is TGTGCCATGGGTGTGGGGTCAGTGGCTTTCTTT. It translates to CAMGVGSVAFF. The chain couples TRBV6-5 to TRBJ1-1, with D uncertain. The CDR3 spans 11 residues. Germline CDR1 and CDR2: MNHEY and SVGAGI. V lost 10 bases to trimming and J lost 11 bases, with 17 bases between them.

This clonotype was seen ten or more times. This rearrangement joins TRBV5-6 to TRBJ2-3; 8 positions agree with TRBD2. The germline CDR1 and CDR2 sequences are SGHDT and YYEEEE. CDR3 length equals 17 residues. The V gene end was trimmed by 3 bases and the J gene end by 1 base; junction bases not matched to a gene: 10. The CDR3: CASSWAVLRGGTDTQYF. The CDR3 coding sequence is TGTGCCAGCAGCTGGGCCGTTCTGCGGGGGGGCACAGATACGCAGTATTTT.

Ten or more counts support this clonotype. The chain couples TRBV6-4 to TRBJ2-3; 11 nucleotides agree with TRBD1. Trimming removed 0 bases from V and 4 bases from J; junction bases left unmatched: 0. Germline V CDR1 and CDR2: MRHNA, SNTAGT. The CDR3 loop spans 15 amino acids. The CDR3 spells CASSDSGQGADTQYF. In nucleotides, the CDR3 is TGTGCCAGCAGTGACTCGGGACAGGGGGCAGATACGCAGTATTTT.

This clonotype was recorded many times. CDR3 amino acids: CSARVQAREQYF. CDR3 sequence (DNA): TGCAGTGCTAGAGTTCAGGCGAGGGAGCAGTACTTC. The chain uses TRBV20-1 and TRBJ2-7; D ambiguous. Germline V CDR1 and CDR2: DFQATT, SNEGSKA (reference sequence). The CDR3 loop spans 12 amino acids. V gave up 1 base and J gave up 7 bases, with 11 bases separating them.

The chain joins TRBV4-3 to TRBJ2-2; 13 bases match TRBD2. Trimming at V came to 1 base and at J to 3 bases, leaving 8 bases not matched to a gene. The CDR3 sequence is 19 residues long. Per the germline V gene, CDR1 is LGHNA and CDR2 is YSLEER. The CDR3 DNA sequence: TGCGCCAGCAGCCAAGGTGTTCCGGGACTAGCGGGACACACCGGGGAGCTGTTTTTT. Translated: CASSQGVPGLAGHTGELFF.

Ten or more counts support this clonotype. This chain joins TRBV20-1 and TRBJ2-1, with D possibly matching TRBD1 (5 bases). Germline V gives CDR1 DFQATT, CDR2 SNEGSKA (reference sequence). CDR3 length: 16 amino acids. The V end was cut by 0 bases, the J end by 0 bases, with 12 bases between. In nucleotides, the CDR3 is TGCAGTGCTAGAGAGCAGGGTGCGAGCTCCTACAATGAGCAGTTCTTC. Amino acid sequence: CSAREQGASSYNEQFF.

This clonotype came up many times. The chain combines TRBV12-3 or TRBV12-4 with TRBJ2-1, with TRBD2 identical over 8 bases. The length of the CDR3 is 13 residues. V was pared by 8 bases and J by 4 bases, with 4 bases of the junction left unmatched. The CDR3 region is CASGVAGYNEQFF. The CDR3 nucleotides are TGTGCCAGCGGGGTAGCGGGGTACAATGAGCAGTTCTTC.

The CDR3 loop is CASSLGGGGSYQFF. In nucleotides, the CDR3 is TGTGCCAGCAGCTTAGGGGGAGGGGGCTCGTATCAGTTCTTC. The genes are TRBV7-9 and TRBJ2-1, with D possibly called TRBD1 or TRBD2 (7 bases each). Germline CDR1 reads SEHNR; CDR2 reads FQNEAQ (reference sequence). The CDR3 length is 14 residues. V lost 1 base and J 13 bases, leaving 17 bases between the germline ends.

CDR3 region: CASRTGLVNVLTF. CDR3 in DNA: TGTGCCAGCAGGACGGGACTTGTCAACGTCCTGACTTTC. The V call is TRBV28, the J call TRBJ2-6; maybe TRBD2 (6 bases). This CDR3 spans 13 amino acids. The V gene lost 6 bases and the J gene lost 9 bases, with 12 bases spanning the gap. Germline-derived CDR1 and CDR2 are MDHEN and SYDVKM.

The V call is TRBV2, the J call TRBJ2-7; perhaps TRBD1 as D (6 bases). V was shortened by 7 bases and J by 0 bases, with 16 bases between the two germline ends. Germline V gene lookup returns CDR1 SNHLY and CDR2 FYNNEI. This CDR3 is built from 15 residues. CDR3 DNA: TGTGCCAGCATGGACCGGGAACAGGGCTCCTACGAGCAGTACTTC. Protein: CASMDREQGSYEQYF.

The chain is built from TRBV13 and TRBJ2-1; D gene unclear. Germline CDR1 is PRHDT and CDR2 is FYEKMQ (reference sequence). The V end lost 5 bases, the J end lost 6 bases, and 8 bases lay between the germline ends. This CDR3 is built from 12 residues. CDR3 protein: CASSPPINEQFF. CDR3 DNA: TGTGCCAGCAGCCCCCCCATCAATGAGCAGTTCTTC.

This clonotype was seen at least ten times. CDR3 in amino acids: CASSLVGGQRLNTGELFF. CDR3 coding DNA: TGCGCCAGCAGCCTCGTAGGGGGCCAGCGGCTAAACACCGGGGAGCTGTTTTTT. The chain links TRBV4-3 to TRBJ2-2; TRBD1 matches at 7 bases. V dropped 4 bases and J dropped 2; count of bases not matched to a gene: 13. Germline assignment: CDR1 LGHNA and CDR2 YSLEER. The CDR3 extends over 18 amino acids.

In this sample, this clonotype turned up many times. The genes are TRBV3-1 and TRBJ2-5; D is ambiguous. Trimming cost V 3 bases and J 5 bases, with 10 bases left between them. Per germline, CDR1 LGHDT and CDR2 YNNKEL (reference sequence). The CDR3 covers 13 residues. The CDR3 nucleotides read TGTGCCAGCAGCCATGAGGATTTGGAGACCCAGTACTTC. The encoded protein is CASSHEDLETQYF.

The V call is TRBV15, the J call TRBJ1-4, with 8 bases matching TRBD1. Per germline, CDR1 LNHNV and CDR2 YYDKDF (reference sequence). This CDR3 has 14 amino acids. V lost 10 bases, J lost 1 base, and 5 bases stayed unmatched. The CDR3 nucleotides read TGTGCCATAGGACAGGGAGGAACTAATGAAAAACTGTTTTTT. Amino acid sequence: CAIGQGGTNEKLFF.

V and J are TRBV5-1 and TRBJ2-1, with 7 bases fitting TRBD2. Germline V CDR1 and CDR2: SGHRS, YFSETQ. The ends lost 7 bases at V and 8 bases at J; junction bases unmatched: 15. There are 15 residues in the CDR3. The CDR3 bases are TGCGCCAGCCGGGAGCGGGGCGGGAGATTCGATGAGCAGTTCTTC. It specifies CASRERGGRFDEQFF. Full variable domain (missing parts from reference TRBV5-1 and TRBJ2-1): KAGVTQTPRYLIKTRGQQVTLSCSPISGHRSVSWYQQTPGQGLQFLFEYFSETQRNKGNFPGRFSGRQFSNSRSEMNVSTLELGDSALYLCASRERGGRFDEQFFGPGTRLTVL.

The genes are TRBV5-1 and TRBJ2-3; unclear D gene. Germline values: CDR1 SGHRS, CDR2 YFSETQ. The length of the CDR3 is 16 residues. Trimming took 3 bases from V and 0 from J, leaving 14 bases between them. The CDR3: CASSSWVTTSTDTQYF. CDR3 nucleotides: TGCGCCAGCAGCTCATGGGTCACCACTAGCACAGATACGCAGTATTTT.

This clonotype was counted a few times. J is TRBJ2-6 and V is TRBV9; TRBD1 matches 7 bases. CDR3 size: 17 residues. In germline, CDR1 is SGDLS, CDR2 YYNGEE. V shed 3 bases, J shed 0 bases, and the junction held 6 bases outside the gene matches. This CDR3 is CASSGGTASSGANVLTF. The DNA for the CDR3 is TGTGCCAGCAGCGGAGGGACAGCGAGCTCTGGGGCCAACGTCCTGACTTTC.

The table lists this clonotype with many counts. This rearrangement joins TRBV27 to TRBJ2-7; the match to TRBD1 covers 8 bases. Per germline, CDR1 MNHEY and CDR2 SMNVEV (reference sequence). The CDR3 has 15 residues. With 5 bases clipped from V and 0 bases from J, the junction kept 6 bases outside the gene matches. This CDR3 reads CASSRGQGGSYEQYV. As DNA, the CDR3 is TGTGCCAGCAGTCGTGGACAGGGAGGCTCCTACGAGCAGTACGTC.